Listed below are T cell receptor beta chains from one sample, sequenced in a study of PD-1 blockade in classical Hodgkin lymphoma. The assay was immunoSEQ multiplex PCR, and TCRdb's table has in-frame clones only and misses some. This table holds tens of thousands of clones, around 80% found once. Here the sequenced sample was peripheral blood mononuclear cells (PBMCs), taken before the fourth cycle of nivolumab. These receptors were obtained from a human donor with classical Hodgkin lymphoma. Each CDR3 is given with its conserved first and last residue. D genes are given only for firm matches. Size is omitted from some rows. Given values are once, few, many or a class for expanded clones.

J: TRBJ1-2; D: -; V: TRBV7-2; size: -; DNA: TGTGCCAGCAGCTCGACGGAATACTATGGCTACACCTTC; CDR3: CASSSTEYYGYTF
J: TRBJ2-7; D: -; V: TRBV10-3; size: -; DNA: TGTGCCATCAGTGTGAGGGACGGATACGAGCAGTACTTC; CDR3: CAISVRDGYEQYF
J: TRBJ2-5; D: -; V: TRBV7-2; size: few; DNA: TGTGCCAGCAGCCCGTACCAAGAGACCCAGTACTTC; CDR3: CASSPYQETQYF
J: TRBJ2-7; D: TRBD1; V: TRBV9; size: -; DNA: TGTGCCAGCAGCGTAGCCGGGACAGGGGACTCCTACGAGCAGTACTTC; CDR3: CASSVAGTGDSYEQYF
J: TRBJ1-5; D: -; V: TRBV9; size: -; DNA: TGTGCCAGCAGCGCGGACGGGTATAGCAATCAGCCCCAGCATTTT; CDR3: CASSADGYSNQPQHF
J: TRBJ1-5; D: TRBD1; V: TRBV10-3; size: few; DNA: TGTGCCATCAGTGGGACAGGGGCCGGCAATCAGCCCCAGCATTTT; CDR3: CAISGTGAGNQPQHF
J: TRBJ2-7; D: -; V: TRBV6-1; size: -; DNA: TGTGCCAGCACCTTACCACGGACCTCCTACGAGCAGTACTTC; CDR3: CASTLPRTSYEQYF
J: TRBJ1-2; D: -; V: TRBV7-3; size: -; DNA: TGTGCCAGCAGCTTTAAGGCAGGGCCCAGGGATGGCTACACCTTC; CDR3: CASSFKAGPRDGYTF
J: TRBJ1-5; D: -; V: TRBV28; size: -; DNA: TGTGCCAGTAGCGGGCCCGCCTATCAGCCCCAGCATTTT; CDR3: CASSGPAYQPQHF
J: TRBJ2-3; D: TRBD2; V: TRBV7-9; size: -; DNA: TGTGCCAGCAGCTTAACGGCGGGAGGGCCTAAAGTGGAAGATACGCAGTATTTT; CDR3: CASSLTAGGPKVEDTQYF
J: TRBJ2-7; D: -; V: TRBV11-1; size: -; DNA: TGTGCCAGCAGCTTTTCTTGGCCTGAAGCCTACGAGCAGTACTTC; CDR3: CASSFSWPEAYEQYF
J: TRBJ2-7; D: -; V: TRBV6-6; size: -; DNA: TGTGCCAGCAGTCGACAGGTTCCTTCCTACGAGCAGTACTTC; CDR3: CASSRQVPSYEQYF
J: TRBJ2-1; D: TRBD1; V: TRBV6-5; size: -; DNA: TGTGCCAGCAGCGGGGACAGGACCTACAATGAGCAGTTCTTC; CDR3: CASSGDRTYNEQFF
J: TRBJ1-2; D: -; V: TRBV18; size: once; DNA: TGTGCCAGCTCACCTTCGGTGATCTATGGCTACACCTTC; CDR3: CASSPSVIYGYTF
J: TRBJ2-2; D: TRBD2; V: TRBV7-2; size: -; DNA: TGTGCCAGCAGCTTGCTCCCAGCGGGGGCGAGCACCGGGGAGCTGTTTTTT; CDR3: CASSLLPAGASTGELFF
J: TRBJ2-2; D: TRBD2; V: TRBV10-3; size: -; DNA: TGTGCCATCAGGACGGGACTAGACACCGGGGAGCTGTTTTTT; CDR3: CAIRTGLDTGELFF
J: TRBJ2-3; D: TRBD1; V: TRBV18; size: -; DNA: TGTGCCAGCTCACCGCCTGGACAGGGAGATACGCAGTATTTT; CDR3: CASSPPGQGDTQYF
J: TRBJ2-1; D: -; V: TRBV6-4; size: -; DNA: TGTGCCAGCAGTCTACAGGGCTCCTACAATGAGCAGTTCTTC; CDR3: CASSLQGSYNEQFF
J: TRBJ1-5; D: -; V: TRBV6-5; size: -; DNA: TGTGCCAGCAGGGAGATATCGGATCAGCCCCAGCATTTT; CDR3: CASREISDQPQHF
J: TRBJ2-4; D: TRBD2; V: TRBV7-9; size: -; DNA: TGTGCCAGCAGCCCCATAGCGGGCAAAAACATTCAGTACTTC; CDR3: CASSPIAGKNIQYF
J: TRBJ1-2; D: -; V: TRBV25-1; size: few; DNA: TGTGCCAGCAGTGGCACGCACCGGGATAACTATGGCTACACCTTC; CDR3: CASSGTHRDNYGYTF
J: TRBJ1-4; D: TRBD1; V: TRBV6-6; size: -; DNA: TGTGCCAGCGGATTACCGGGACAGGGGGGTGAAAAACTGTTTTTT; CDR3: CASGLPGQGGEKLFF
J: TRBJ2-3; D: TRBD2; V: TRBV9; size: -; DNA: TGTGCCAGCAGCGTAGGCCTAGCGGGGATCCAGGGCACAGATACGCAGTATTTT; CDR3: CASSVGLAGIQGTDTQYF
J: TRBJ2-7; D: TRBD2; V: TRBV7-9; size: -; DNA: TGTGCCAGCAGCTTAGCGTCCCCCGTCCTAGCGGGAGATCGGTACTTC; CDR3: CASSLASPVLAGDRYF
J: TRBJ1-1; D: -; V: TRBV4-1; size: -; DNA: TGCGCCAGCAGCCAGAAAGACGGCTACACTGAAGCTTTCTTT; CDR3: CASSQKDGYTEAFF
J: TRBJ2-5; D: -; V: TRBV7-9; size: once; DNA: TGTGCCAGCAGCTTCGTCAGTGCACAAGAGACCCAGTACTTC; CDR3: CASSFVSAQETQYF
J: TRBJ1-2; D: -; V: TRBV4-2; size: -; DNA: TGTGCCAGCAGCGAGGTGGGGCAGACTAACTATGGCTACACCTTC; CDR3: CASSEVGQTNYGYTF
J: TRBJ1-1; D: -; V: TRBV6-5; size: -; DNA: TGTGCCAGCAGTTACCCTGGGAACACTGAAGCTTTCTTT; CDR3: CASSYPGNTEAFF
J: TRBJ2-7; D: TRBD1; V: TRBV7-9; size: once; DNA: TGTGCCAGCAGCTTAGGGACAGGGCGCCACGAGCAGTACTTC; CDR3: CASSLGTGRHEQYF
J: TRBJ2-3; D: -; V: TRBV5-4; size: -; DNA: TGTGCCAGCAGCGCTCCAACGCAACCCGATACGCAGTATTTT; CDR3: CASSAPTQPDTQYF
J: TRBJ1-5; D: -; V: TRBV2; size: -; DNA: TGTGCCAGCAGTGATTCCAGCGATCAGCCCCAGCATTTT; CDR3: CASSDSSDQPQHF